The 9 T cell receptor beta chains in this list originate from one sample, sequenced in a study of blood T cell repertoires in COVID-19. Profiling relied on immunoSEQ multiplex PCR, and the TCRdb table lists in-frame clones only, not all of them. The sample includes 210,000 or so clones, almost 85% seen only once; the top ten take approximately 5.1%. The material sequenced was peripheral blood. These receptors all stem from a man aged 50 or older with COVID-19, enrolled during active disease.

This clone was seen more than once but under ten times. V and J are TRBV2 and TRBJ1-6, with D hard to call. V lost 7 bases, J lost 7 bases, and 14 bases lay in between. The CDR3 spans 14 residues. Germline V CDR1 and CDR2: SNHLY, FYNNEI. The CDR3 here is CASNPKRENSPLHF. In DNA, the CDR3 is TGTGCCAGCAATCCGAAAAGAGAAAATTCACCCCTCCACTTT.

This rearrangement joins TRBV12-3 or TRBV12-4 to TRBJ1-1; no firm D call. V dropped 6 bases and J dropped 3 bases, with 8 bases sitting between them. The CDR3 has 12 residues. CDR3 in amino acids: CASRPRDTEAFF. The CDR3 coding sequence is TGTGCCAGCAGACCGCGGGACACTGAAGCTTTCTTT.

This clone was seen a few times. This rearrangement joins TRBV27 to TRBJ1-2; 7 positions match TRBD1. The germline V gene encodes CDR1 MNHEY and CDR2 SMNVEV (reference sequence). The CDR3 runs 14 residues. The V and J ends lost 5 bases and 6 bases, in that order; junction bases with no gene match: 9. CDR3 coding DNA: TGTGCCAGCAGTGGTAGATCAGGGGGAGATGGCTACACCTTC. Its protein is CASSGRSGGDGYTF.

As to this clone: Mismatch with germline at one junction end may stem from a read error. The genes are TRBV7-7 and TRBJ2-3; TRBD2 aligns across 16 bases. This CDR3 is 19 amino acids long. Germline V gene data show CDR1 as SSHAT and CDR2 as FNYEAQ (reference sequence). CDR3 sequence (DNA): TGTGCTAGCAGCTTAGGATCCGGGACTAGCGGGGGGGCGTCAGATACGCAGTATTTT. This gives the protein CASSLGSGTSGGASDTQYF.

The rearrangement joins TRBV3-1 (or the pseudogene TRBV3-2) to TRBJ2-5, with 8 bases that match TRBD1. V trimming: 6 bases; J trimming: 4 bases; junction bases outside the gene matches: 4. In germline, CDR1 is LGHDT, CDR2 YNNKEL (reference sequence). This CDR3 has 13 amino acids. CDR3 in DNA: TGTGCCAGCAGTCACAGGGGGATAGAGACCCAGTACTTC. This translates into CASSHRGIETQYF.

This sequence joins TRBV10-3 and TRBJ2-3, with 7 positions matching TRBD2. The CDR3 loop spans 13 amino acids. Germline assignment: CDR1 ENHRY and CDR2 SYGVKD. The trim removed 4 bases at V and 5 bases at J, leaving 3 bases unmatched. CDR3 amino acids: CAISGLAVDTQYF. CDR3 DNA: TGTGCCATCAGTGGTCTAGCGGTAGATACGCAGTATTTT.

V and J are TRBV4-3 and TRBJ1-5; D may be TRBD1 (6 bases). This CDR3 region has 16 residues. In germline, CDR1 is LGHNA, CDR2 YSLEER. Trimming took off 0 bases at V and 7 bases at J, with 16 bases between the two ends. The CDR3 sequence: CASSQDLGGAGQPQHF. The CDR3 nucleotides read TGCGCCAGCAGCCAAGATCTTGGGGGGGCCGGGCAGCCCCAGCATTTT.

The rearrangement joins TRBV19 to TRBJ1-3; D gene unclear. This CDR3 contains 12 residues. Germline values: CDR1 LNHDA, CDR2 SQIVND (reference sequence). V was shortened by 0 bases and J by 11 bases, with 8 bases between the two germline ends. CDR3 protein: CASSIDRDAIYF. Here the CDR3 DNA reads TGTGCCAGTAGTATAGATCGAGATGCCATATATTTT.

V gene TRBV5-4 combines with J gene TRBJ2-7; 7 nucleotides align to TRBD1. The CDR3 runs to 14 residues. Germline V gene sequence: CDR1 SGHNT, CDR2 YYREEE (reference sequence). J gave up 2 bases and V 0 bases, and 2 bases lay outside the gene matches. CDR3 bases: TGTGCCAGCAGCTTGGGGACAGGCCCCTACGAGCAGTACTTC. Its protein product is CASSLGTGPYEQYF.